This T cell receptor beta chain derives from a study of patients and donors after allogeneic stem cell transplantation. This CDR3 has 14 residues. Germline V gene lookup returns CDR1 SGDLS and CDR2 YYNGEE. Trimming pared 0 bases from V and 3 bases from J, leaving 7 bases between. From the RT-PCR reads, TCRdb called clonotypes with MiXCR, one entry per CDR3 protein. The repertoire holds approximately 210,000 distinct CDR3 sequences, 41% seen once, with 33% in the top ten. This clonotype has just a few counts. Material: blood, either unsorted or a sorted T cell fraction (not recorded which). J is TRBJ2-1 and V is TRBV9; D unresolved. This sequence was found in a human donor who was either an allogeneic HSCT recipient or a stem cell or donor lymphocyte infusion donor (not recorded which). It is not recorded whose cells these are; they may come from a transplant donor. CDR3 nucleotides: TGTGCCAGCAGCGTAGAGGGCCTCTACAATGAGCAGTTCTTC. Its translation: CASSVEGLYNEQFF.